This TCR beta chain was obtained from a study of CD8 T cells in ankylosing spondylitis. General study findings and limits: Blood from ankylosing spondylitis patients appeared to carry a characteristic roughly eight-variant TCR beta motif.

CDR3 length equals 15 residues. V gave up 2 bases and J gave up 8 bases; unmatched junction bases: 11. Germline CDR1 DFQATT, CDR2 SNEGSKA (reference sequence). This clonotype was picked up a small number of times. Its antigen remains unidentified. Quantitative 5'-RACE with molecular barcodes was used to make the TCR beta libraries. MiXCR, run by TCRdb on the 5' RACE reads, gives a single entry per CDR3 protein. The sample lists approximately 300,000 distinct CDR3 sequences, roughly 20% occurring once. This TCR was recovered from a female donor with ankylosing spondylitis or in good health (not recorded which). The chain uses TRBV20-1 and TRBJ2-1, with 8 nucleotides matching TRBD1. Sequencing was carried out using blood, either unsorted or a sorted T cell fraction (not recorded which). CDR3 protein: CSARRMDRASDEQFF. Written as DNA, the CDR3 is TGCAGTGCTAGAAGGATGGACAGGGCAAGTGATGAGCAGTTCTTC.